This TCR gamma chain was found in a study of Vδ1+ human thymocytes. Overall study findings and caveats: Thymic TRG and TRD repertoires appeared highly polyclonal. Bulk data may be misread because of unexpected Vdelta2 sequences.

Sequences come from RNA converted to cDNA by reverse transcription. The CDR3 regions were amplified by multiplex PCR from V-gene primers to a constant-region primer. TCRdb reprocessed the multiplex PCR reads using CATT. The sample lists over 20,000 gamma-chain clones; about 13% were seen once. The CDR3 is made up of 14 amino acids. The germline CDR1 and CDR2 sequences are VINAFY and YDVSNSKD. Trimming took 3 bases from V and 3 from J; bases not matched to a gene: 8. After alphabeta T cell depletion, CD3+ Vdelta1+ Vdelta2- thymocytes were sorted. Purity of the sorted Vdelta1+ thymocytes ranged from 98% to 99.6%. As regards this clone: What it binds is unknown.

This receptor was obtained from a child less than two years old who had congenital heart surgery. Sequencing was done on a sample of Vdelta1+ gamma-delta thymocytes from the thymus. Subset defined: FACS-sorted CD3+ TCRalphabeta- TCRVdelta1+ TCRVdelta2- thymocytes. The chain links TRGV5 to TRGJ1 or TRGJ2. CDR3: CATWDGTLYYKKLF. CDR3 bases: TGTGCCACCTGGGACGGCACCCTTTATTATAAGAAACTCTTT.